Below are 12 T cell receptor beta chains sequenced from a single sample in a study of shared T cell receptors in the human thymus. Assay: immunoSEQ multiplex PCR; the TCRdb copy retains only in-frame clones and omits some. The sample holds about 540,000 clones; 75% to 85% are singletons and the top ten take 0.013%. Another study also made use of these data, one on human thymus T cells.

Sequencing was done on a sample of thymocytes. The receptors come from a boy under two years old with a congenital heart defect.

The chain recombines TRBV6-6 with TRBJ1-4, with D unclear. There are 14 residues in the CDR3. Trimming pared 5 bases from V and 6 bases from J, leaving 13 bases between. CDR1 and CDR2 from the germline V gene are MNHNY and SVGAGI (reference sequence). DNA for the CDR3: TGTGCCAGCAGTCCGGGAATCCGGGATGAAAAACTGTTTTTT. Translating it yields CASSPGIRDEKLFF.

The V call is TRBV6-5, the J call TRBJ1-2; TRBD1 matches at 8 bases. Germline CDR1 MNHEY, CDR2 SVGAGI. Trimming took 0 bases from V and 8 from J; bases not matched to a gene: 8. The CDR3 totals 15 residues. The CDR3 is CASSYSPGGTRGYTF. CDR3 DNA sequence: TGTGCCAGCAGTTACTCGCCAGGGGGCACGAGGGGCTACACCTTC.

The chain couples TRBV27 to TRBJ2-3; D might be TRBD2 (5 bases). The CDR3 sequence is 14 residues long. Germline loops: CDR1 MNHEY, CDR2 SMNVEV (reference sequence). V gave up 7 bases and J gave up 0 bases, with 11 bases separating them. The DNA of the CDR3 is TGTGCCAGCATGGGGAGCCCTAGCACAGATACGCAGTATTTT. Protein sequence: CASMGSPSTDTQYF.

CDR3 DNA sequence: TGTGCCAGCAGGGCCGGGACAGGGATTTCCTACGAGCAGTACTTC. The encoded protein is CASRAGTGISYEQYF. V usage is TRBV27 and J usage is TRBJ2-7; 9 bases agree with TRBD1. The V gene's germline CDR1 is MNHEY and CDR2 SMNVEV (reference sequence). The CDR3 is 15 amino acids. The trim removed 6 bases at V and 1 base at J, leaving 7 bases unmatched.

The chain carries TRBV7-6 and TRBJ1-2, with D tentatively TRBD1 (5 bases). Germline lookup yields CDR1 SGHVS and CDR2 FNYEAQ. CDR3 size: 14 residues. V was clipped by 5 bases and J by 0 bases, with 10 bases between them. The CDR3: CASSHTTANYGYTF. CDR3 coding DNA: TGTGCCAGCAGCCACACGACAGCTAACTATGGCTACACCTTC.

Only one count was recorded for this clone. This chain connects TRBV27 to TRBJ1-5; the D is unclear. Trimming left V 6 bases short and J 1 base short, with 10 bases between. The CDR3 has 14 amino acids. From germline, CDR1 is MNHEY and CDR2 SMNVEV (reference sequence). CDR3: CASSAVRSNQPQHF. Written as DNA, the CDR3 is TGTGCCAGCAGCGCCGTGCGAAGCAATCAGCCCCAGCATTTT.

There are a few counts of this clone. The chain has TRBV29-1 and TRBJ1-5, with 7 bases fitting TRBD1. The CDR3 has 12 amino acids. Germline CDR1 SQVTM, CDR2 ANQGSEA. The V and J ends lost 4 bases and 4 bases, in that order; junction bases with no gene match: 1. Here the CDR3 DNA reads TGCAGCGTTGGGGACAGAAATCAGCCCCAGCATTTT. Its protein product is CSVGDRNQPQHF.

This clone has more than one count but fewer than ten. J is TRBJ2-7 and V is TRBV18, with TRBD1 matching 8 bases. Germline CDR1 reads KGHSH; CDR2 reads LQKENI. The CDR3 runs 15 residues. The V gene end was trimmed by 3 bases and the J gene end by 2 bases; junction bases not matched to a gene: 6. CDR3 sequence reads: CASSPRDRQPYEQYF. The CDR3 DNA reads TGTGCCAGCTCACCCCGGGACAGGCAACCCTACGAGCAGTACTTC.

The rearrangement links TRBV5-1 to TRBJ2-7; D may be TRBD1 (8 bases). The germline V and J ends were trimmed by 1 base and 3 bases, with 14 bases remaining between them. The CDR3 contains 15 residues. The germline V gene encodes CDR1 SGHRS and CDR2 YFSETQ. This CDR3 reads CASSLTGGGCYEQYF. CDR3 bases: TGCGCCAGCAGCTTGACAGGGGGAGGGTGCTACGAGCAGTACTTC.

This clone was detected only once. V usage is TRBV19 and J usage is TRBJ1-2; D may be TRBD1 (5 bases). Between the trimmed V and J ends, which lost 6 bases and 5 bases, there was a span of 19 bases. CDR1 LNHDA and CDR2 SQIVND come from the germline V gene (reference sequence). The CDR3 is 15 residues long. The CDR3 region is CASSPAWGVRYGYTF. The CDR3 coding sequence is TGTGCCAGTAGCCCCGCGTGGGGCGTTAGGTATGGCTACACCTTC. The variable domain in full, completed from reference TRBV19 and TRBJ1-2, reads DGGITQSPKYLFRKEGQNVTLSCEQNLNHDAMYWYRQDPGQGLRLIYYSQIVNDFQKGDIAEGYSVSREKKESFPLTVTSAQKNPTAFYLCASSPAWGVRYGYTFGSGTRLTVV.

This chain links TRBV27 with TRBJ1-1; possibly TRBD1 for D (5 bases). V lost 3 bases and J lost 1, with 15 bases in between. CDR3 length: 16 amino acids. The germline CDR1 and CDR2 sequences are MNHEY and SMNVEV (reference sequence). The CDR3 DNA follows: TGTGCCAGCAGTTTGCCTCAGGAGGGGCGGAACACTGAAGCTTTCTTT. Translating it yields CASSLPQEGRNTEAFF.

The gene calls are TRBV2 and TRBJ2-5; 11 positions agree with TRBD1. The CDR3 is 13 amino acids. The trim removed 11 bases at V and 5 bases at J, leaving 7 bases unmatched. The germline gives CDR1 SNHLY, CDR2 FYNNEI. For the CDR3, the DNA is TGTGCCCCGGGGACAGGGGGAAAGGAGACCCAGTACTTC. The encoded protein is CAPGTGGKETQYF. The variable domain in full, with the rest retrieved from reference TRBV2 and TRBJ2-5, is EPEVTQTPSHQVTQMGQEVILRCVPISNHLYFYWYRQILGQKVEFLVSFYNNEISEKSEIFDDQFSVERPDGSNFTLKIRSTKLEDSAMYFCAPGTGGKETQYFGPGTRLLVL.